These 29 T cell receptor beta chains originate from one sample sequenced in a study of technical replicates of blood from a few donors. Data came from immunoSEQ multiplex PCR; TCRdb stores just in-frame clones and leaves some out. The table records some 80,000 clones, around 90% of them present only once. Sequencing was carried out using T cells isolated from PBMCs. The receptors stem from a human donor in good health.

The chain combines TRBV5-4 with TRBJ2-3, with 7 bases matching TRBD1. V was pared by 0 bases and J by 3 bases, with 13 bases of the junction left unmatched. Germline V gives CDR1 SGHNT, CDR2 YYREEE (reference sequence). This CDR3 contains 18 residues. CDR3 sequence reads: CASSLVDGRGRITDTQYF. The CDR3 DNA reads as TGTGCCAGCAGCTTGGTGGACGGAAGGGGGCGCATAACAGATACGCAGTATTTT. Supplemented by reference TRBV5-4 and TRBJ2-3, the full variable domain reads ETGVTQSPTHLIKTRGQQVTLRCSSQSGHNTVSWYQQALGQGPQFIFQYYREEENGRGNFPPRFSGLQFPNYSSELNVNALELDDSALYLCASSLVDGRGRITDTQYFGPGTRLTVL.

V usage is TRBV30 and J usage is TRBJ1-2, with 7 bases aligning to TRBD1. The CDR3 length is 14 residues. Looked up from germline, CDR1 is GTSNPN and CDR2 is SVGIG (reference sequence). V dropped 3 bases and J dropped 8; count of bases not matched to a gene: 12. CDR3 in amino acids: CAWSPGTVIRGYTF. The CDR3 DNA reads TGTGCCTGGAGCCCCGGGACAGTTATTCGAGGCTACACCTTC.

CDR3 protein: CAWRPAGGIAKNIQYF. The CDR3, as DNA: TGTGCCTGGAGGCCAGCGGGAGGGATAGCCAAAAACATTCAGTACTTC. V usage is TRBV30 and J usage is TRBJ2-4; 10 bases are a match to TRBD2. V lost 3 bases, J lost 0 bases, and 5 bases stayed unmatched. CDR1 is GTSNPN and CDR2 is SVGIG in the germline V gene (reference sequence). The CDR3 runs to 16 residues.

This clone was counted once. The gene calls are TRBV19 and TRBJ1-5; D is unresolved. The CDR3 has 13 amino acids. V gave up 5 bases and J gave up 1 base, with 6 bases separating them. The V gene's germline CDR1 is LNHDA and CDR2 SQIVND (reference sequence). CDR3 nucleotides: TGTGCCAGTAGTCCCCTCAGCAATCAGCCCCAGCATTTT. This translates into CASSPLSNQPQHF.

This rearrangement joins TRBV5-1 to TRBJ1-5; a weak D match, TRBD1 (6 bases). The CDR3 consists of 14 residues. Germline V lookup: CDR1 SGHRS, CDR2 YFSETQ. V gave up 0 bases and J gave up 7 bases, with 11 bases separating them. The CDR3: CASSLGGLGQPQHF. The CDR3 bases are TGCGCCAGCAGCTTGGGGGGGCTGGGGCAGCCCCAGCATTTT.

The chain links TRBV7-9 to TRBJ1-1, with unresolved D. Trimming removed 8 bases from V and 2 bases from J, with 12 bases in between. The CDR3 consists of 13 residues. Germline CDR1 and CDR2: SEHNR and FQNEAQ (reference sequence). The CDR3 loop reads CASAREGNTEAFF. The CDR3 DNA follows: TGTGCCAGCGCCCGAGAGGGTAACACTGAAGCTTTCTTT.

The chain combines TRBV9 with TRBJ2-1; a possible D gene is TRBD2 (5 bases). CDR1 and CDR2 (germline): SGDLS, YYNGEE. The CDR3 runs to 13 residues. V lost 0 bases and J lost 6, with 7 bases in between. The CDR3 region is CASSVGTFNEQFF. In nucleotides, the CDR3 is TGTGCCAGCAGCGTAGGGACTTTCAATGAGCAGTTCTTC. Based on the CDR3 plus reference TRBV9 and TRBJ2-1, the full variable domain is DSGVTQTPKHLITATGQRVTLRCSPRSGDLSVYWYQQSLDQGLQFLIQYYNGEERAKGNILERFSAQQFPDLHSELNLSSLELGDSALYFCASSVGTFNEQFFGPGTRLTVL.

The chain links TRBV12-2 to TRBJ2-7; the table's D call TRBD1 went unverified against the DNA. TRBV12-2 is classified as a pseudogene. This CDR3 is 14 amino acids long. CDR3 DNA: TGTGCAAGTCGCTTAGATCCGCGGCAGGGCGAGCAGTACTTC. It specifies CASRLDPRQGEQYF.

The V call is TRBV19, the J call TRBJ2-1, with D perhaps TRBD1 (5 bases). Trimming shortened V by 9 bases and J by 8 bases, and 14 bases separated the two germline ends. This CDR3 is 12 amino acids long. Germline V gives CDR1 LNHDA, CDR2 SQIVND (reference sequence). The CDR3 reads CASRTQGYEQFF. CDR3 in DNA: TGTGCCAGCCGAACTCAGGGTTATGAGCAGTTCTTC.

V gene TRBV2 combines with J gene TRBJ1-5; D perhaps matches TRBD1 (6 bases). Germline assignment: CDR1 SNHLY and CDR2 FYNNEI. Trimming cost V 6 bases and J 4 bases, with 10 bases left between them. This CDR3 is built from 13 residues. CDR3: CASSRDTNQPQHF. The CDR3 DNA follows: TGTGCCAGCAGCCGGGACACTAATCAGCCCCAGCATTTT.

This sequence joins TRBV28 and TRBJ2-4, with D uncertain. V was pared by 6 bases and J by 0 bases, with 6 bases between. The CDR3 totals 13 residues. CDR1 is MDHEN and CDR2 is SYDVKM in the germline V gene. The CDR3 DNA reads as TGTGCCAGCAGGACATTAGCCAAAAACATTCAGTACTTC. Encoded protein: CASRTLAKNIQYF.

The V call is TRBV19, the J call TRBJ1-5; D gene ambiguous. V was pared by 0 bases and J by 4 bases, with 13 bases between. Germline V CDR1 and CDR2: LNHDA, SQIVND (reference sequence). The CDR3 length is 16 residues. The CDR3 is CASSIDLFRVNQPQHF. The CDR3 nucleotides read TGTGCCAGTAGTATAGATCTATTCCGGGTAAATCAGCCCCAGCATTTT.

The CDR3 DNA is TGTGCCAGCTTTGTAGGGGATTCCTCGAACAATGAGCAGTTCTTC. Its translation is CASFVGDSSNNEQFF. This sequence joins TRBV6-6 and TRBJ2-1, with a weak D call TRBD1 (5 bases). The V gene's germline CDR1 is MNHNY and CDR2 SVGAGI (reference sequence). V lost 8 bases to trimming and J lost 5 bases, with 19 bases between them. There are 15 residues in the CDR3.

This clone appeared a single time. CDR3 loop: CASSLDLRGHLSYEQYF. As DNA, the CDR3 is TGTGCCAGCAGCTTGGACCTGAGGGGACACCTCTCCTACGAGCAGTACTTC. The chain combines TRBV5-5 with TRBJ2-7, with D possibly TRBD1 on 6 matching bases. V shed 0 bases and J shed 0 bases, with 16 bases lying between them. The CDR3 totals 17 residues. Germline CDR1 SGHKS, CDR2 YYEKEE (reference sequence).

V usage is TRBV4-3 and J usage is TRBJ2-3; 8 bases align to TRBD2. The germline V gene has CDR1 LGHNA and CDR2 YSLEER. The CDR3 sequence is 17 residues long. V dropped 0 bases and J dropped 0; count of bases not matched to a gene: 5. CDR3 sequence: CASSQEPLAGSTDTQYF. In DNA, the CDR3 is TGCGCCAGCAGCCAAGAGCCGCTAGCGGGTAGCACAGATACGCAGTATTTT.

The J gene is TRBJ2-2, the V gene TRBV7-3, with 8 nucleotides matching TRBD2. The CDR3 length is 14 residues. The V and J ends lost 2 bases and 5 bases, in that order; junction bases with no gene match: 1. The germline gives CDR1 SGHTA, CDR2 FQGTGA. The DNA for the CDR3 is TGTGCCAGCAGCTTAGCTAGCGGGACCGGGGAGCTGTTTTTT. This codes for CASSLASGTGELFF.

The J gene is TRBJ2-2, the V gene TRBV5-4; tentatively, D is TRBD1 (6 bases). CDR1 and CDR2 (germline): SGHNT, YYREEE (reference sequence). CDR3 size: 14 residues. Trimming cost V 6 bases and J 6 bases, with 15 bases left between them. The CDR3 DNA sequence: TGTGCCAGCATCGATCAGGGGTCCCCCGGGGAGCTGTTTTTT. Translation: CASIDQGSPGELFF.

The V gene is TRBV10-3, the J gene TRBJ2-7, with TRBD2 matching 7 bases. In germline, CDR1 is ENHRY, CDR2 SYGVKD. The CDR3 loop spans 15 amino acids. J gave up 7 bases and V 5 bases, and 14 bases lay outside the gene matches. The CDR3 reads CAISREAGPTGEQYF. The CDR3 DNA sequence: TGTGCCATCAGTCGGGAGGCAGGTCCCACGGGGGAGCAGTACTTC.

V gene TRBV5-6 combines with J gene TRBJ1-5; 8 positions match TRBD1. The length of the CDR3 is 15 residues. V shed 1 base and J 4 bases; nucleotides not matched to a gene: 4. Germline values: CDR1 SGHDT, CDR2 YYEEEE. CDR3 sequence: CASSLSGGANQPQHF. The CDR3, as DNA: TGTGCCAGCAGCTTGTCAGGGGGCGCTAATCAGCCCCAGCATTTT.

This clone appeared once. The chain has TRBV11-2 and TRBJ1-1; D not resolved. V was pared by 7 bases and J by 0 bases, with 15 bases between. Per the germline V gene, CDR1 is SGHAT and CDR2 is FQNNGV. This CDR3 has 15 amino acids. CDR3 nucleotides: TGTGCCAGCAACACGCTCAGGCGGGTGAACACTGAAGCTTTCTTT. Its protein is CASNTLRRVNTEAFF.

This chain connects TRBV7-3 to TRBJ2-1; no firm D call. CDR3 length: 13 residues. Trimming took 2 bases from V and 9 from J, leaving 11 bases between them. Germline CDR1 and CDR2: SGHTA and FQGTGA. CDR3 in amino acids: CASSLRVSGEQFF. The DNA for the CDR3 is TGTGCCAGCAGCTTACGGGTTTCTGGTGAGCAGTTCTTC.

V usage is TRBV7-9 and J usage is TRBJ1-1; D might be TRBD1 (5 bases). CDR1 SEHNR and CDR2 FQNEAQ come from the germline V gene (reference sequence). The CDR3 has 14 residues. Trimming pared 5 bases from V and 3 bases from J, leaving 13 bases between. Written as DNA, the CDR3 is TGTGCCAGCAGCGTAGGATCGACAGACACTGAAGCTTTCTTT. It is translated as CASSVGSTDTEAFF.

This clone has just one count. The chain couples TRBV5-5 to TRBJ2-7, with TRBD2 identical over 10 bases. The CDR3 totals 13 residues. Germline loops: CDR1 SGHKS, CDR2 YYEKEE (reference sequence). The V gene end was trimmed by 3 bases and the J gene end by 3 bases; junction bases not matched to a gene: 0. The CDR3 DNA follows: TGTGCCAGCAGCTCTAGCGGGAGCTACGAGCAGTACTTC. Its protein is CASSSSGSYEQYF.

The chain carries TRBV7-3 and TRBJ2-1; maybe TRBD1 (5 bases). The V end lost 0 bases, the J end lost 2 bases, and 17 bases lay between the germline ends. The germline V gene has CDR1 SGHTA and CDR2 FQGTGA. The CDR3 is made up of 18 amino acids. CDR3 sequence reads: CASSLTIGARPTYNEQFF. CDR3 sequence (DNA): TGTGCCAGCAGCTTAACCATTGGGGCAAGACCCACCTACAATGAGCAGTTCTTC.

The rearrangement uses TRBV5-1 and TRBJ1-4; 9 bases match TRBD1. This CDR3 spans 18 amino acids. Per germline, CDR1 SGHRS and CDR2 YFSETQ. Trimming took 0 bases from V and 3 from J; bases not matched to a gene: 9. The CDR3 bases are TGCGCCAGCAGCTTGGGGCGACAGGGGGTTGGGGCTAATGAAAAACTGTTTTTT. This encodes CASSLGRQGVGANEKLFF.

The V and J genes are TRBV19 and TRBJ1-5, with 8 bases matching TRBD1. Losses at the gene ends were 7 bases for V and 4 bases for J; bases not matched to a gene: 6. CDR3 length: 14 residues. Germline values: CDR1 LNHDA, CDR2 SQIVND (reference sequence). The CDR3 protein is CASKAGQGNQPQHF. The CDR3 nucleotides read TGTGCCAGTAAAGCCGGACAGGGTAATCAGCCCCAGCATTTT.

The chain joins TRBV28 to TRBJ2-1, with TRBD2 matching over 7 bases. Losses at the gene ends were 2 bases for V and 4 bases for J; bases not matched to a gene: 8. Germline CDR1 is MDHEN and CDR2 is SYDVKM. The CDR3 has 16 amino acids. The CDR3 here is CASSLPGLRTYNEQFF. CDR3 sequence (DNA): TGTGCCAGCAGTTTACCGGGACTACGGACTTACAATGAGCAGTTCTTC.

This clone was observed a single time. The chain carries TRBV11-3 and TRBJ2-2; 11 positions agree with TRBD2. J lost 5 bases, V lost 0 bases, and 5 bases had no gene match. The CDR3 length is 17 residues. The germline V gene has CDR1 SGHNT and CDR2 YENEEA. The CDR3 bases are TGTGCCAGCAGCTTAGATCGTCTAGCGGGAGGAACCGGGGAGCTGTTTTTT. Translated: CASSLDRLAGGTGELFF.

The J gene is TRBJ2-2, the V gene TRBV27; D perhaps matches TRBD2 (6 bases). From germline, CDR1 is MNHEY and CDR2 SMNVEV (reference sequence). The CDR3 runs 15 residues. Trimming took off 7 bases at V and 3 bases at J, with 15 bases between the two ends. The CDR3 region has the DNA TGTGCCAGCACCGCGGGGCAGTTCCACACCGGGGAGCTGTTTTTT. It yields the protein CASTAGQFHTGELFF.